Below, 29 T cell receptor beta chains from the same sample are listed, as sequenced in a study of shared clonotypes between healthy human individuals. TCRdb keeps only in-frame clones here, not all; method: immunoSEQ multiplex PCR. The table includes a few million clones, roughly 93% detected once. Material: naive CD4+ T cells from PBMCs. Documented subset: CD45RA+ positively selected. Receptors were obtained from a man aged 18 to 30 in good health. Some clones in this sample may be carry-over from other donors' samples.

Note on this clone: The sample holds other DNA sequences that translate to the same CDR3. The rearrangement uses TRBV7-2 and TRBJ2-1; no reliable D call. Germline loops: CDR1 SGHTA, CDR2 FQGNSA. The length of the CDR3 is 13 residues. V dropped 4 bases and J dropped 0 bases, with 4 bases sitting between them. The CDR3 protein is CASSWSSYNEQFF. The CDR3 DNA sequence: TGTGCCAGCAGCTGGAGCTCCTACAATGAGCAGTTCTTC.

The chain has TRBV9 and TRBJ2-5, with 7 nucleotides matching TRBD1. The CDR3 is made up of 13 amino acids. V lost 6 bases to trimming and J lost 1 base; unmatched junction nucleotides: 3. Germline-derived CDR1 and CDR2 are SGDLS and YYNGEE. DNA of the CDR3: TGTGCCAGCACTAGGACAGGCCAAGAGACCCAGTACTTC. Translating it yields CASTRTGQETQYF.

This clone was seen once. V is TRBV9 and J is TRBJ2-7; TRBD2 agrees at 14 bases. Germline values: CDR1 SGDLS, CDR2 YYNGEE. V gave up 3 bases and J gave up 4 bases; unmatched junction bases: 6. CDR3 length: 16 amino acids. Written as DNA, the CDR3 is TGTGCCAGCAGCGAGGGACTAGCGGGAGCCTATTACGAGCAGTACTTC. It is translated as CASSEGLAGAYYEQYF.

This chain's CDR3 is CASRVLGGGNTEAFF. In nucleotides, the CDR3 is TGTGCCAGCAGGGTGCTTGGAGGGGGAAACACTGAAGCTTTCTTT. The chain links TRBV28 to TRBJ1-1; D is possibly TRBD1 (6 bases). Trimming cost V 6 bases and J 2 bases, with 16 bases left between them. Germline loops: CDR1 MDHEN, CDR2 SYDVKM. CDR3 length: 15 residues.

The chain joins TRBV15 to TRBJ1-1; D perhaps matches TRBD1 (5 bases). The CDR3 is 14 amino acids. V was pared by 4 bases and J by 6 bases, with 15 bases between. Germline-derived CDR1 and CDR2 are LNHNV and YYDKDF (reference sequence). For the CDR3, the DNA is TGTGCCACCAGCATCCTACCAACCAGGGCTGAAGCTTTCTTT. Its protein product is CATSILPTRAEAFF.

The genes are TRBV4-3 and TRBJ2-1, with D possibly matching TRBD1 (5 bases). Germline lookup yields CDR1 LGHNA and CDR2 YSLEER. Trimming pared 4 bases from V and 0 bases from J, leaving 13 bases between. This CDR3 contains 16 residues. The CDR3 is CASSPWGRGSYNEQFF. DNA of the CDR3: TGCGCCAGCAGCCCGTGGGGAAGGGGCTCCTACAATGAGCAGTTCTTC.

The chain couples TRBV7-3 to TRBJ2-2; D perhaps matches TRBD1 (6 bases). Germline-derived CDR1 and CDR2 are SGHTA and FQGTGA. Between the trimmed V and J ends, which lost 3 bases and 0 bases, there was a span of 11 bases. There are 16 residues in the CDR3. The CDR3, as DNA: TGTGCCAGCAGCTTCCAGGGGCTTCCGAACACCGGGGAGCTGTTTTTT. It codes for CASSFQGLPNTGELFF.

V and J are TRBV5-1 and TRBJ2-2, with TRBD2 matching over 7 bases. With V trimmed by 2 bases and J by 3 bases, 16 bases remained unmatched. Germline CDR1 reads SGHRS; CDR2 reads YFSETQ. The CDR3 spans 19 residues. CDR3 in amino acids: CASSFQLFAGREDTGELFF. CDR3 nucleotide sequence: TGCGCCAGCAGCTTTCAGCTCTTCGCGGGGAGGGAGGACACCGGGGAGCTGTTTTTT.

V usage is TRBV7-7 and J usage is TRBJ2-5; D might be TRBD1 (6 bases). Germline CDR1 SSHAT, CDR2 FNYEAQ (reference sequence). The length of the CDR3 is 15 residues. V gave up 1 base and J gave up 1 base, with 10 bases separating them. CDR3 sequence: CASSLGRTAQETQYF. DNA of the CDR3: TGTGCCAGCAGCTTAGGACGGACAGCCCAAGAGACCCAGTACTTC.

The rearrangement uses TRBV6-4 and TRBJ2-5; 11 nucleotides align to TRBD1. The germline V gene encodes CDR1 MRHNA and CDR2 SNTAGT. Trimming removed 8 bases from V and 4 bases from J; junction bases left unmatched: 9. There are 15 residues in the CDR3. CDR3 in DNA: TGTGCCAGCGGATGGACAGGGGGCGAACGAGAGACCCAGTACTTC. This encodes CASGWTGGERETQYF.

The chain uses TRBV10-3 and TRBJ2-1, with TRBD2 matching over 8 bases. Germline CDR1 and CDR2: ENHRY and SYGVKD. The V and J ends lost 3 bases and 3 bases, in that order; junction bases with no gene match: 4. CDR3 length: 15 amino acids. CDR3 sequence: CAISDEGLGYNEQFF. CDR3 DNA sequence: TGTGCCATCAGTGATGAGGGACTAGGCTACAATGAGCAGTTCTTC.

The CDR3 protein is CASSLGGQGGNEQFF. In DNA form, the CDR3 reads TGTGCCAGCAGCTTGGGTGGACAGGGGGGTAATGAGCAGTTCTTC. The chain combines TRBV5-4 with TRBJ2-1, with 10 positions matching TRBD1. The CDR3 is made up of 15 amino acids. J gave up 7 bases and V 0 bases, and 4 bases lay outside the gene matches. Germline CDR1 SGHNT, CDR2 YYREEE (reference sequence).

This chain links TRBV4-1 with TRBJ1-2; 11 bases map to TRBD1. The CDR3 is made up of 15 amino acids. With V trimmed by 5 bases and J by 8 bases, 10 bases remained unmatched. Germline CDR1 reads MGHRA; CDR2 reads YSYEKL. The CDR3 here is CASSYPGTGGRGYTF. The CDR3 DNA sequence: TGCGCCAGCAGCTACCCCGGGACAGGGGGTCGAGGCTACACCTTC.

This clone has only a few counts. Other nucleotide sequences in the sample specify the same CDR3. V and J are TRBV5-4 and TRBJ2-2; D may be TRBD1 (6 bases). The CDR3 has 16 amino acids. Trimming took 0 bases from V and 1 from J, leaving 10 bases between them. Germline V lookup: CDR1 SGHNT, CDR2 YYREEE (reference sequence). CDR3 loop: CASSLAGTLNTGELFF. The CDR3 nucleotides read TGTGCCAGCAGCTTGGCTGGGACACTGAACACCGGGGAGCTGTTTTTT.

The rearrangement uses TRBV30 and TRBJ2-2, with a possible D match to TRBD2 (6 bases). The V and J ends lost 3 bases and 0 bases respectively, with 8 bases between them. The CDR3 length is 14 residues. CDR1 is GTSNPN and CDR2 is SVGIG in the germline V gene (reference sequence). CDR3 nucleotides: TGTGCCTGGAGACAGCGGGCGAACACCGGGGAGCTGTTTTTT. Translated, it gives CAWRQRANTGELFF.

As regards this clone: Other DNA sequences in this sample translate to the same CDR3. The chain has TRBV9 and TRBJ1-4; D is possibly TRBD1 (6 bases). The V gene lost 4 bases and the J gene lost 4 bases, with 11 bases spanning the gap. The CDR3 length is 14 residues. CDR1 is SGDLS and CDR2 is YYNGEE in the germline V gene. CDR3 sequence (DNA): TGTGCCAGCAGCCGGGGGCAGGGTAATGAAAAACTGTTTTTT. It yields the protein CASSRGQGNEKLFF.

V and J are TRBV6-6 and TRBJ2-5; 7 bases map to TRBD2. In germline, CDR1 is MNHNY, CDR2 SVGAGI (reference sequence). J was trimmed by 11 bases and V by 4 bases; bases with no gene match: 13. The CDR3 runs to 14 residues. The CDR3 region is CASSSQMGREEQYF. The CDR3, as DNA: TGTGCCAGCAGTTCCCAAATGGGGAGGGAAGAGCAGTACTTC.

The chain links TRBV5-8 to TRBJ2-5, with D perhaps matching TRBD1 (6 bases). The CDR3 sequence is 13 residues long. The V end lost 8 bases, the J end lost 1 base, and 12 bases lay between the germline ends. The germline V gene encodes CDR1 SGHTS and CDR2 YDEGEE. CDR3 residues: CASLRQAQETQYF. CDR3 sequence (DNA): TGTGCCAGTCTAAGACAGGCCCAAGAGACCCAGTACTTC.

The J gene is TRBJ2-6, the V gene TRBV6-6, with D possibly being TRBD2 (6 bases). V dropped 11 bases and J dropped 2 bases, with 10 bases sitting between them. The germline CDR1 and CDR2 sequences are MNHNY and SVGAGI (reference sequence). CDR3 length equals 13 residues. CDR3 nucleotides: TGTGCCGGGCGGGGCACTGGGGCCAACGTCCTGACTTTC. It yields the protein CAGRGTGANVLTF.

The rearrangement uses TRBV7-9 and TRBJ1-4, with TRBD1 identical over 12 bases. Germline V gives CDR1 SEHNR, CDR2 FQNEAQ (reference sequence). The J segment lost 9 bases and the V segment lost 4 bases, leaving 6 bases of the junction unmatched. The CDR3 extends over 15 amino acids. CDR3 sequence: CASSSPGQGAQKLFF. CDR3 nucleotides: TGTGCCAGCAGCTCACCGGGACAGGGGGCCCAAAAACTGTTTTTT.

The chain links TRBV7-2 to TRBJ2-3; unclear D gene. V lost 3 bases and J 6 bases, leaving 7 bases between the germline ends. The CDR3 runs 12 residues. Looked up from germline, CDR1 is SGHTA and CDR2 is FQGNSA. In DNA, the CDR3 is TGTGCCAGCAGCTTCTCGGTGGATACGCAGTATTTT. Translating it yields CASSFSVDTQYF.

Written as DNA, the CDR3 is TGTGCCAGCAGAGTAGGAGGAGGGAATACGCAGTATTTT. It is translated as CASRVGGGNTQYF. J is TRBJ2-3 and V is TRBV6-1; perhaps TRBD2 as D (6 bases). In germline, CDR1 is MNHNS, CDR2 SASEGT. Trimming took off 6 bases at V and 7 bases at J, with 14 bases between the two ends. The CDR3 spans 13 residues.

This sequence joins TRBV6-1 and TRBJ1-2; possibly TRBD1 for D (6 bases). There are 13 residues in the CDR3. V was clipped by 8 bases and J by 8 bases, with 18 bases between them. Germline assignment: CDR1 MNHNS and CDR2 SASEGT. The CDR3 region is CASVPGGARGYTF. CDR3 bases: TGTGCCAGCGTTCCCGGGGGGGCGCGGGGCTACACCTTC.

The chain joins TRBV4-3 to TRBJ1-4; D call uncertain. V was trimmed by 1 base and J by 2 bases, leaving 2 bases between them. CDR1 LGHNA and CDR2 YSLEER come from the germline V gene. The CDR3 extends over 13 amino acids. CDR3 protein: CASSQGTNEKLFF. CDR3 DNA sequence: TGCGCCAGCAGCCAAGGGACTAATGAAAAACTGTTTTTT.

V gene TRBV28 combines with J gene TRBJ1-3; D unresolved. Between the trimmed V and J ends, which lost 2 bases and 1 base, there was a span of 12 bases. CDR1 is MDHEN, CDR2 SYDVKM, per germline. CDR3 length: 16 residues. The CDR3 loop is CASSLAGVKSGNTIYF. The CDR3 nucleotides are TGTGCCAGCAGTTTAGCCGGGGTTAAATCTGGAAACACCATATATTTT.

A single count supports this clone. The J gene is TRBJ2-7, the V gene TRBV28; the D gene is possibly TRBD1 (5 bases). This CDR3 contains 11 residues. The V gene's germline CDR1 is MDHEN and CDR2 SYDVKM. Trimming pared 7 bases from V and 6 bases from J, leaving 10 bases between. The CDR3 DNA reads TGTGCCAGCATAGGGGCCAGCGAGCAGTACTTC. It yields the protein CASIGASEQYF.

The rearrangement joins TRBV5-1 to TRBJ2-1; 13 bases line up with TRBD2. Germline trimming cut 4 bases from V and 10 bases from J; bases unmatched to any gene: 11. Germline V gene sequence: CDR1 SGHRS, CDR2 YFSETQ. The CDR3 consists of 16 residues. The CDR3 sequence is CASSPGLAGAGGEQFF. CDR3 in DNA: TGCGCCAGCAGCCCAGGACTAGCGGGAGCGGGCGGCGAGCAGTTCTTC.

The chain uses TRBV28 and TRBJ1-2; D unclear. The CDR3 spans 14 residues. The germline CDR1 and CDR2 sequences are MDHEN and SYDVKM. Between the trimmed V and J ends, which lost 7 bases and 2 bases, there was a span of 14 bases. CDR3 DNA: TGTGCCAGCACCCCGGCACCCTCGAACTATGGCTACACCTTC. Translated: CASTPAPSNYGYTF.

In the case of this clone: In the same sample, other DNA sequences code for this CDR3. The V and J genes are TRBV27 and TRBJ2-3; TRBD1 matches 10 bases. The CDR3 is made up of 15 amino acids. The V and J ends lost 6 bases and 0 bases, in that order; junction bases with no gene match: 3. The germline V gene has CDR1 MNHEY and CDR2 SMNVEV (reference sequence). The CDR3 bases are TGTGCCAGCAGAAGACAGGGGGCTAGCACAGATACGCAGTATTTT. It codes for CASRRQGASTDTQYF.